The 14 T cell receptor beta chains reported below all come from one sample, sequenced in a study of blood T cell repertoires in COVID-19. Sequenced by immunoSEQ multiplex PCR; TCRdb stores in-frame clones only, minus some. The table has about 59,000 clones, around 67% seen once. The sample was peripheral blood. The receptors shown here come from a woman aged 45-65 years with active or convalescent COVID-19.

This chain connects TRBV5-1 to TRBJ2-6, with D maybe TRBD2 (6 bases). The CDR3 sequence is 13 residues long. V lost 7 bases and J lost 3, with 8 bases in between. The germline V gene has CDR1 SGHRS and CDR2 YFSETQ. The DNA for the CDR3 is TGCGCCAGCGGAGGGGTTGGGGCCAACGTCCTGACTTTC. This encodes CASGGVGANVLTF.

The chain couples TRBV12-5 to TRBJ1-2, with D hard to call. The length of the CDR3 is 16 residues. V was trimmed by 8 bases and J by 2 bases, leaving 21 bases between them. Looked up from germline, CDR1 is LGHNT and CDR2 is FRNRAP. The CDR3 region has the DNA TGTGCTAGTAGGCCCCCAGCAGGCAGTAGAAACTATGGCTACACCTTC. Translation: CASRPPAGSRNYGYTF.

This rearrangement joins TRBV5-1 to TRBJ2-3; 7 bases line up with TRBD1. This CDR3 is built from 15 residues. The germline gives CDR1 SGHRS, CDR2 YFSETQ. V shed 4 bases, J shed 0 bases, and the junction held 5 bases outside the gene matches. Written as DNA, the CDR3 is TGCGCCAGCAGCCTACAGGGGTCTAGCACAGATACGCAGTATTTT. Its protein is CASSLQGSSTDTQYF.

V and J are TRBV30 and TRBJ1-4; D possibly corresponds to TRBD1 (6 bases). The CDR3 extends over 15 amino acids. Trimming cost V 4 bases and J 12 bases, with 24 bases left between them. Per the germline V gene, CDR1 is GTSNPN and CDR2 is SVGIG (reference sequence). CDR3 nucleotide sequence: TGTGCCTGGACTGCTAGGACAGCCCAAATGAAAGAACTGTTTTTT. It codes for CAWTARTAQMKELFF.

The sample holds one count of this clone. This chain links TRBV7-8 with TRBJ1-1; D uncertain. V shed 2 bases and J shed 2 bases, with 9 bases lying between them. This CDR3 comprises 14 residues. Germline CDR1 is SGHVS and CDR2 is FQNEAQ. CDR3 bases: TGTGCCAGCAGCTTAAATACCGGTAACACTGAAGCTTTCTTT. Its translation: CASSLNTGNTEAFF.

The genes are TRBV9 and TRBJ1-5; D is unresolved. The ends were cut back, 0 bases at V and 2 bases at J, with 9 bases in the middle. The CDR3 runs 15 residues. Looked up from germline, CDR1 is SGDLS and CDR2 is YYNGEE. Here the CDR3 DNA reads TGTGCCAGCAGCGTAGATGGAGGAGGCAATCAGCCCCAGCATTTT. Its translation is CASSVDGGGNQPQHF. The variable domain in full, completed from reference TRBV9 and TRBJ1-5, reads DSGVTQTPKHLITATGQRVTLRCSPRSGDLSVYWYQQSLDQGLQFLIQYYNGEERAKGNILERFSAQQFPDLHSELNLSSLELGDSALYFCASSVDGGGNQPQHFGDGTRLSIL.

The V call is TRBV14, the J call TRBJ2-1, with 9 nucleotides matching TRBD1. V lost 5 bases to trimming and J lost 3 bases; unmatched junction nucleotides: 8. Germline V gene lookup returns CDR1 SGHDN and CDR2 FVKESK. This CDR3 has 16 residues. The CDR3 DNA follows: TGTGCCAGCAGCATTAACAGGGGGCGCGACTACAATGAGCAGTTCTTC. As protein: CASSINRGRDYNEQFF. The whole variable domain, remainder taken from reference TRBV14 and TRBJ2-1, is EAGVTQFPSHSVIEKGQTVTLRCDPISGHDNLYWYRRVMGKEIKFLLHFVKESKQDESGMPNNRFLAERTGGTYSTLKVQPAELEDSGVYFCASSINRGRDYNEQFFGPGTRLTVL.

In nucleotides, the CDR3 is TGTGCCAGCAGCCTGCGGGCAGGGGGCTATAGCAATCAGCCCCAGCATTTT. This codes for CASSLRAGGYSNQPQHF. This rearrangement joins TRBV7-2 to TRBJ1-5, with 8 bases fitting TRBD1. The CDR3 loop spans 17 amino acids. Germline V gene sequence: CDR1 SGHTA, CDR2 FQGNSA. Trimming removed 5 bases from V and 0 bases from J; junction bases left unmatched: 9.

This chain uses TRBV6-1 with TRBJ2-1; 11 bases line up with TRBD2. CDR3 length equals 16 residues. Unmatched junction bases numbered 7, after V lost 2 bases and J lost 7 bases. Germline V CDR1 and CDR2: MNHNS, SASEGT. CDR3 in amino acids: CASSEPLGLAANEQFF. The DNA for the CDR3 is TGTGCCAGCAGTGAACCATTGGGACTAGCGGCTAATGAGCAGTTCTTC.

V is TRBV19 and J is TRBJ2-2, with D possibly being TRBD2 (6 bases). V gave up 6 bases and J gave up 1 base, with 18 bases separating them. Germline V lookup: CDR1 LNHDA, CDR2 SQIVND (reference sequence). This CDR3 has 17 amino acids. The CDR3 reads CASSPERAPLNTGELFF. The CDR3, as DNA: TGTGCCAGTAGCCCCGAGCGGGCCCCCCTGAACACCGGGGAGCTGTTTTTT.

The CDR3 nucleotides are TGTGCCATCAGTGAAAATAGTGAGCAGTTCTTC. This encodes CAISENSEQFF. The chain couples TRBV10-3 to TRBJ2-1; D gene uncertain. The CDR3 consists of 11 residues. V lost 3 bases to trimming and J lost 9 bases, with 6 bases between them. CDR1 and CDR2 (germline): ENHRY, SYGVKD.

This rearrangement joins TRBV5-6 to TRBJ1-5, with TRBD1 matching 9 bases. The CDR3 contains 13 residues. The germline V gene encodes CDR1 SGHDT and CDR2 YYEEEE. The trim removed 1 base at V and 10 bases at J, leaving 3 bases unmatched. For the CDR3, the DNA is TGTGCCAGCAGCTTGACAGGGGGCCATCCCCAGCATTTT. Translating gives CASSLTGGHPQHF. The full variable domain, rest sourced from reference TRBV5-6 and TRBJ1-5, is DAGVTQSPTHLIKTRGQQVTLRCSPKSGHDTVSWYQQALGQGPQFIFQYYEEEERQRGNFPDRFSGHQFPNYSSELNVNALLLGDSALYLCASSLTGGHPQHFGDGTRLSIL.

This clone was counted ten times or more. This chain links TRBV11-2 with TRBJ2-7; 7 bases are a match to TRBD1. CDR1 and CDR2 (germline): SGHAT, FQNNGV. The CDR3 has 16 residues. Trimming at V came to 2 bases and at J to 8 bases, leaving 15 bases not matched to a gene. The CDR3 is CASSLISHGTDTQQYF. Here the CDR3 DNA reads TGTGCCAGCAGCTTAATATCGCATGGGACAGATACTCAGCAGTACTTC.

The chain joins TRBV7-9 to TRBJ2-1; D not certain. V was clipped by 7 bases and J by 0 bases, with 10 bases between them. Germline V CDR1 and CDR2: SEHNR, FQNEAQ (reference sequence). The CDR3 extends over 14 amino acids. The CDR3 DNA reads as TGTGCCAGCACCGGAGATAGCTCCTACAATGAGCAGTTCTTC. This codes for CASTGDSSYNEQFF.